This TCR beta chain was documented in a study of blood T cell repertoires in COVID-19. Whole-study context: Acute and convalescent COVID-19 specimens originated in the United States, Italy and Spain. T cells, B-cell-depleted T cells, or PBMCs provided the cDNA or gDNA that served as material.

Under the authors' procedure: Amplification from reference gene primers served as the basis for estimated nucleated cell counts. Profiling relied on immunoSEQ multiplex PCR, and the TCRdb table lists in-frame clones only, not all of them. V, J and clone size reflect that table, while D and trimming were determined from the DNA. The sample holds under 200,000 clones, roughly 85% seen once. Germline V gene lookup returns CDR1 SGHRS and CDR2 YFSETQ. V shed 5 bases and J 7 bases; nucleotides not matched to a gene: 11. The CDR3 consists of 16 residues. V gene TRBV5-1 combines with J gene TRBJ1-6, with 8 bases identical to TRBD1. Sequenced sample: peripheral blood. The receptor was isolated from an elderly woman with acute or convalescent COVID-19. The CDR3 spells CASSNGQGVGNSPLHF. Written as DNA, the CDR3 is TGCGCCAGCAGTAACGGACAGGGTGTTGGGAATTCACCCCTCCACTTT.